These 2 T cell receptor beta chains were all obtained from the same sample, sequenced in a study of blood T cell repertoires in COVID-19. Generated by immunoSEQ multiplex PCR, the TCRdb table keeps only in-frame clones and is missing some. The sample contains 250,000 or so clones, around 88% of which appear only once. The specimen sequenced was PBMCs or T cells enriched from blood (not recorded which). All receptors come from a woman aged 40-49 years with acute COVID-19.

This clone was picked up many times. This chain joins TRBV15 and TRBJ1-5; a possible D gene is TRBD1 (6 bases). CDR3 length: 14 amino acids. V lost 4 bases and J lost 2, with 9 bases in between. Germline V gene sequence: CDR1 LNHNV, CDR2 YYDKDF (reference sequence). The CDR3 DNA reads as TGTGCCACCAGCACGCGGACAGGCAATCAGCCCCAGCATTTT. This translates into CATSTRTGNQPQHF.

V usage is TRBV27 and J usage is TRBJ2-1; 13 positions agree with TRBD2. The germline gives CDR1 MNHEY, CDR2 SMNVEV (reference sequence). The CDR3 is made up of 14 amino acids. V was pared by 10 bases and J by 7 bases, with 7 bases of the junction left unmatched. The CDR3 is CATRGLAGLNEQFF. For the CDR3, the DNA is TGTGCCACCCGGGGACTAGCGGGATTGAATGAGCAGTTCTTC.